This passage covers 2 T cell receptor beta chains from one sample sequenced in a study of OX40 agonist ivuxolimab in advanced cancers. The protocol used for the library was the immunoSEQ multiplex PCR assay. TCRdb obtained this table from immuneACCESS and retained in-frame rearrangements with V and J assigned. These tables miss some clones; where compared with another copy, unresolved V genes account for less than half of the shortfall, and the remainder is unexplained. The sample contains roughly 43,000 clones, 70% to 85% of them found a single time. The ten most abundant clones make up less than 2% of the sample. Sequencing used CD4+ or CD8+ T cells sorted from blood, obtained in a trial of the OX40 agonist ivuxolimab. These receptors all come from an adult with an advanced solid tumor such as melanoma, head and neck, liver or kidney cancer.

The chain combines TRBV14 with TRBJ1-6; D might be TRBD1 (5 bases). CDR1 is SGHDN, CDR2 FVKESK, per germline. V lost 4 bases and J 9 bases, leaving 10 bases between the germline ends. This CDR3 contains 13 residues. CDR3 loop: CASSPLGPSPLHF. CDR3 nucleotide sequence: TGTGCCAGCAGCCCCCTGGGACCTTCACCCCTCCACTTT.

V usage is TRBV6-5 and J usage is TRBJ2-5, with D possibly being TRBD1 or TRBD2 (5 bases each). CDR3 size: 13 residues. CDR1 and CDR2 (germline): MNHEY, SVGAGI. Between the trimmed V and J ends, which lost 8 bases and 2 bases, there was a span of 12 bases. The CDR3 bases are TGTGCCAGCGGCAGGGACCTACAAGAGACCCAGTACTTC. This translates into CASGRDLQETQYF.